This is a list of T cell receptor beta chains from one sample in a study of control samples from healthy donors and cancer patients. Libraries were prepared by immunoSEQ multiplex PCR; TCRdb keeps only in-frame clonotypes and omits some of them. The sample records some 200,000 clones, roughly 94% being singletons. Sequenced: blood. Receptors originate from a man aged 50-60 years in good health. Each CDR3 is given with its conserved first and last residue. Fields, in order: clone size, V gene, J gene, CDR3 length, D gene, CDR3 DNA, CDR3 protein. A D gene is named only where the DNA matches it firmly. The size entry is marked missing in some rows and otherwise reads once, few, many or a size class.

clone_size: NA
v_call: TRBV5-1
j_call: TRBJ1-1
cdr3_length: 14
d_call: TRBD1
cdr3_nt: TGCGCCAGCAGCTTCGGGACAGGGGACACTGAAGCTTTCTTT
cdr3_aa: CASSFGTGDTEAFF

clone_size: NA
v_call: TRBV19
j_call: TRBJ2-3
cdr3_length: 15
d_call: NA
cdr3_nt: TGTGCCAGTAGTATGTTCTCCCCGGGCACAGATACGCAGTATTTT
cdr3_aa: CASSMFSPGTDTQYF

clone_size: once
v_call: TRBV12-3/TRBV12-4
j_call: TRBJ1-5
cdr3_length: 13
d_call: NA
cdr3_nt: TGTGCCAGCAGTTTCGTGGAAGATCAGCCCCAGCATTTT
cdr3_aa: CASSFVEDQPQHF

clone_size: NA
v_call: TRBV7-9
j_call: TRBJ1-1
cdr3_length: 16
d_call: NA
cdr3_nt: TGTGCCAGCAGCTTAGGTTTCGGAAGCCCGGTCACTGAAGCTTTCTTT
cdr3_aa: CASSLGFGSPVTEAFF

clone_size: NA
v_call: TRBV28
j_call: TRBJ1-6
cdr3_length: 16
d_call: NA
cdr3_nt: TGTGCCAGCAGGCAGGGGTCTCGCCCCTATAATTCACCCCTCCACTTT
cdr3_aa: CASRQGSRPYNSPLHF

clone_size: NA
v_call: TRBV11-1
j_call: TRBJ2-3
cdr3_length: 16
d_call: TRBD2
cdr3_nt: TGTGCCAGCAGCCACCTAGCGGGGGGGGGCACAGATACGCAGTATTTT
cdr3_aa: CASSHLAGGGTDTQYF

clone_size: NA
v_call: TRBV19
j_call: TRBJ1-2
cdr3_length: 16
d_call: NA
cdr3_nt: TGTGCCAGTAGTCTCCAAGGGACACTCGCTAACTATGGCTACACCTTC
cdr3_aa: CASSLQGTLANYGYTF

clone_size: NA
v_call: TRBV5-1
j_call: TRBJ2-7
cdr3_length: 16
d_call: TRBD1
cdr3_nt: TGCGCCAGCAGCATGCTGGGACAGGGGACCTACGAGCAGCAGTACTTC
cdr3_aa: CASSMLGQGTYEQQYF

clone_size: NA
v_call: TRBV2
j_call: TRBJ2-1
cdr3_length: 14
d_call: TRBD1
cdr3_nt: TGTGCCAGCATTCCGACAGGGCCCTACAATGAGCAGTTCTTC
cdr3_aa: CASIPTGPYNEQFF

clone_size: NA
v_call: TRBV6-1
j_call: TRBJ1-6
cdr3_length: 16
d_call: NA
cdr3_nt: TGTGCCAGCAGTGAAGTAGGAGGACAGTTTAATTCACCCCTCCACTTT
cdr3_aa: CASSEVGGQFNSPLHF

clone_size: NA
v_call: TRBV6-5
j_call: TRBJ2-7
cdr3_length: 14
d_call: NA
cdr3_nt: TGTGCCAGCAGCCCCGACCCGACGGGGATTGAGCAGTACTTC
cdr3_aa: CASSPDPTGIEQYF

clone_size: NA
v_call: TRBV7-9
j_call: TRBJ1-2
cdr3_length: 11
d_call: NA
cdr3_nt: TGTGCCAGCAGCTTAAGGGATGGCTACACCTTC
cdr3_aa: CASSLRDGYTF

clone_size: NA
v_call: TRBV19
j_call: TRBJ2-2
cdr3_length: 15
d_call: TRBD1
cdr3_nt: TGTGCCAGTACCATATATTTAACAGGGGCCGGGGAGCTGTTTTTT
cdr3_aa: CASTIYLTGAGELFF

clone_size: NA
v_call: TRBV6-4
j_call: TRBJ2-5
cdr3_length: 14
d_call: NA
cdr3_nt: TGTGCCAGTTCTACAGGAATACTACAGGAGACCCAGTACTTC
cdr3_aa: CASSTGILQETQYF

clone_size: NA
v_call: TRBV11-2
j_call: TRBJ1-2
cdr3_length: 16
d_call: TRBD1
cdr3_nt: TGTGCCAGCAGCCTACGGGACAGACACACTAACTATGGCTACACCTTC
cdr3_aa: CASSLRDRHTNYGYTF

clone_size: NA
v_call: TRBV6-5
j_call: TRBJ1-4
cdr3_length: 13
d_call: NA
cdr3_nt: TGTGCCAGCAGTCAAACAGTGAATGAAAAACTGTTTTTT
cdr3_aa: CASSQTVNEKLFF